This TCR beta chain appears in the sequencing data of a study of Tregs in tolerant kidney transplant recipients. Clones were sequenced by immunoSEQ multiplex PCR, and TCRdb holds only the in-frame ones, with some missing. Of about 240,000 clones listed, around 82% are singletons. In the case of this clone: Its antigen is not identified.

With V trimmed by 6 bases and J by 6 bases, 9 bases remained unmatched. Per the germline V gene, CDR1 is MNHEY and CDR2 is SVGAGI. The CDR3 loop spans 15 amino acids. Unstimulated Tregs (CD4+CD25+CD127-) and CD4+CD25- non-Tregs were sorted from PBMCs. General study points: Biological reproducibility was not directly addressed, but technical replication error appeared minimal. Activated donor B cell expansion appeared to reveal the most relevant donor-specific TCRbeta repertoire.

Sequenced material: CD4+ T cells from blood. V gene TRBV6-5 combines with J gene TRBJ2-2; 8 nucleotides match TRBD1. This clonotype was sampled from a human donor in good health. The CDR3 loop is CASRGQGQIAGELFF. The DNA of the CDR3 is TGTGCCAGCAGAGGACAGGGCCAAATCGCCGGGGAGCTGTTTTTT.